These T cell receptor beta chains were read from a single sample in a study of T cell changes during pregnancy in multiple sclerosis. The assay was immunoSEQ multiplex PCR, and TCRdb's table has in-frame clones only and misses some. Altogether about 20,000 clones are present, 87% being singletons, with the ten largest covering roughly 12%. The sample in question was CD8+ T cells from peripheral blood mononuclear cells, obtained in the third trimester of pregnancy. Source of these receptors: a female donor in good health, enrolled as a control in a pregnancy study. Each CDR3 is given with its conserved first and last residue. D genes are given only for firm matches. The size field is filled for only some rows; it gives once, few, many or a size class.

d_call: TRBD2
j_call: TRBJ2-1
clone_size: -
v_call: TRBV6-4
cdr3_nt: TGTGCCAGCAGTAGGTCCGCGGGGGACCACAATGAGCAGTTCTTC
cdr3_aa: CASSRSAGDHNEQFF

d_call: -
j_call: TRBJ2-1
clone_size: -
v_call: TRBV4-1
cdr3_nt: TGCGCCAGCAGCCAAGGGCAGGTTTTGGAGCAGTTCTTC
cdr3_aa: CASSQGQVLEQFF

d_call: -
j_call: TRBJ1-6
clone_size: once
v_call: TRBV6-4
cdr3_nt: TGTGCCAGCAGTGACTCTGAGAATTCACCCCTCCACTTT
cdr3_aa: CASSDSENSPLHF

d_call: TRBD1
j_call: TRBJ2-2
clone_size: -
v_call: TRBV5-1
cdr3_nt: TGCGCCAGCACCGTCCGTACCGGGACAGTGAACACCGGGGAGCTGTTTTTT
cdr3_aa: CASTVRTGTVNTGELFF

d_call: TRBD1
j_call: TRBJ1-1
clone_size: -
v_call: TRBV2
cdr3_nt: TGTGCCAGCATCCCACAGGGGGCTGTAATGAACACTGAAGCTTTCTTT
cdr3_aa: CASIPQGAVMNTEAFF

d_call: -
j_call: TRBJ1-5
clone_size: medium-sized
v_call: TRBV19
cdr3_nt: TGTGCCAGTAGTATAATCAGGGAAGTACAGCCCCAGCATTTT
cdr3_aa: CASSIIREVQPQHF

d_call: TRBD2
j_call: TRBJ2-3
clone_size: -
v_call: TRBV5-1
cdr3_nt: TGCGCCAGCAGCTTGGTCTCTAGCGGGAGGACAGATACGCAGTATTTT
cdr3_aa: CASSLVSSGRTDTQYF

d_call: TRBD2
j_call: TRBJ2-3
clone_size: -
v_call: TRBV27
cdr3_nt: TGTGCCAGCAGTCCTCCAGCGGGGGGGGCAGATACGCAGTATTTT
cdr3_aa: CASSPPAGGADTQYF

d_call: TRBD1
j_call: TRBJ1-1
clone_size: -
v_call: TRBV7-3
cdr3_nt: TGTGCCAGCAGCTCGGACAGGGGGTCAACTGAAGCTTTCTTT
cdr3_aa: CASSSDRGSTEAFF

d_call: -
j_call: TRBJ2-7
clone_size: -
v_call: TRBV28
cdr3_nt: TGTGCCAGCAGCAACTACTACGAGCAGTACTTC
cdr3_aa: CASSNYYEQYF

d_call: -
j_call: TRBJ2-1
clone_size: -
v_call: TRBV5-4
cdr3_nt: TGTGCCAGCAGCTTGTTCGGGGACTCCAACAATGAGCAGTTCTTC
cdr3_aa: CASSLFGDSNNEQFF

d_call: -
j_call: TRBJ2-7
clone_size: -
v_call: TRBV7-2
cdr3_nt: TGTGCCAGCAGCTGGGGTTCTAGCGTCCCATCCTACGAGCAGTACTTC
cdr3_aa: CASSWGSSVPSYEQYF

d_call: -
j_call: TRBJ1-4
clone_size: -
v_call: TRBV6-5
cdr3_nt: TGTGCCAGCAGTCCCGCCCCGGAGACTAATGAAAAACTGTTTTTT
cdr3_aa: CASSPAPETNEKLFF

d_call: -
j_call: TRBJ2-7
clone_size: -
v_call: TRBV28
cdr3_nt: TGTGCCACCACTGTTTTGCCTCGGGACTACGAGCAGTACTTC
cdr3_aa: CATTVLPRDYEQYF

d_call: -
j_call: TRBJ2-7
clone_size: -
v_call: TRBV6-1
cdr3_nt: TGTGCCAGCAGTGGGCGGGGAAGCTCCTACGAGCAGTACTTC
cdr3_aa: CASSGRGSSYEQYF

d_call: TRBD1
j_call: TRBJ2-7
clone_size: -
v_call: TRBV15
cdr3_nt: TGTGCCACCAGCGGAGACAGGGGGATAGGCGAGCAGTACTTC
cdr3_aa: CATSGDRGIGEQYF

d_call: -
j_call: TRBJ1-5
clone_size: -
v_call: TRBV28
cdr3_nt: TGTGCCAGCAGTTGGGAGGGGCGAGGGAATCAGCCCCAGCATTTT
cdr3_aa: CASSWEGRGNQPQHF

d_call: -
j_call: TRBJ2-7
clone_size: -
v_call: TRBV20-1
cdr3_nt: TGCAGTGCTTCCCTTCTCTACGAGCAGTACTTC
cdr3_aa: CSASLLYEQYF

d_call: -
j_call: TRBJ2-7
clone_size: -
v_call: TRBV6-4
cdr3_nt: TGTGCCAGCAGTGAACTCAACTACGAGCAGTACTTC
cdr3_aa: CASSELNYEQYF

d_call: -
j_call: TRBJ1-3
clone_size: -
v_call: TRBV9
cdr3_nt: TGTGCCAGCAGCGCTCCTCTTCAGGGTCGTGGAAACACCATATATTTT
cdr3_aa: CASSAPLQGRGNTIYF

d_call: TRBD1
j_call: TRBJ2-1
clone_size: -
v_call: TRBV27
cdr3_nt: TGTGCCAGCAACCAACTCCCAGGGGGTAGGGATGAGCAGTTCTTC
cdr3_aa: CASNQLPGGRDEQFF

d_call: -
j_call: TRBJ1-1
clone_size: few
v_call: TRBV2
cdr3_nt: TGTGCCAGCAGTGGCAGGGGCTTGACCGAAGCTTTCTTT
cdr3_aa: CASSGRGLTEAFF

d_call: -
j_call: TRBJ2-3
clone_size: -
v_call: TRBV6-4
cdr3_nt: TGTGCCAGCAGTGACGGGGCGGGGAGCACAGATACGCAGTATTTT
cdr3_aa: CASSDGAGSTDTQYF

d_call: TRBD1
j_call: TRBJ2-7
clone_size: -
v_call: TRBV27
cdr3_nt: TGTGCCAGCAGTTTCCGTACAGGGGGCGGAGGAAACGAGCAGTACTTC
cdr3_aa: CASSFRTGGGGNEQYF